The T cell receptor (beta chain) under discussion was sequenced for a study of CD8+ T cells in alopecia areata. Study summary: Tofacitinib lasted 6 to 18 months, then 6 months off drug. Severity scoring for treated patients was based on the percentage of affected scalp area.

This clone has more than one count but fewer than ten. Its matching antigen is unknown. Study outcomes and limitations: Greater clonality was observed in lesional scalp samples, especially alopecia totalis/universalis, versus normal scalp. Many expanded lesional clones persisted in scalp and blood during tofacitinib treatment.

RNA was extracted and reverse transcribed into cDNA as the sequencing template. Using immunoSEQ multiplex PCR, the repertoire was profiled, and TCRdb retains in-frame clones only, with some absent. The sample has 95,000 to 150,000 clones, around 53% seen once. CDR3 length: 13 amino acids. The V end was cut by 1 base, the J end by 7 bases, with 13 bases between. The germline CDR1 and CDR2 sequences are SQVTM and ANQGSEA. Described treatment: oral pan-JAK inhibitor, 5-10 mg twice daily. This receptor was obtained from a human donor with alopecia areata. The material sequenced was CD4+ T cells sorted from blood, taken at week 4, from a patient treated with tofacitinib. The rearrangement joins TRBV29-1 to TRBJ2-5; the D is unclear. CDR3: CSVEGRLVRTQYF. Here the CDR3 DNA reads TGCAGCGTTGAAGGGCGGCTCGTGCGGACCCAGTACTTC.